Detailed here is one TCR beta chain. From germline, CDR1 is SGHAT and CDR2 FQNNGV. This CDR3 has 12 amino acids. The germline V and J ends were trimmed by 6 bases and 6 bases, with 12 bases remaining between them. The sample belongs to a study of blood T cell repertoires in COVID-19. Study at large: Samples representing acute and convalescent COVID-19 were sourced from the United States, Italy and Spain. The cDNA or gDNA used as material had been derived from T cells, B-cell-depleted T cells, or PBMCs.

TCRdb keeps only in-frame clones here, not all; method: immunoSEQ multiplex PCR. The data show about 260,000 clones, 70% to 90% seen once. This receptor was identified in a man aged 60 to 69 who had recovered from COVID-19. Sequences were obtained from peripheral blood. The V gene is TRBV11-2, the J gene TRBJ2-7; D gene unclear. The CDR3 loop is CASSLVSSEQYF. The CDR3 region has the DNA TGTGCCAGCAGTCTAGTGAGTAGCGAGCAGTACTTC. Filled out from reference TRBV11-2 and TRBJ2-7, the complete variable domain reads EAGVAQSPRYKIIEKRQSVAFWCNPISGHATLYWYQQILGQGPKLLIQFQNNGVVDDSQLPKDRFSAERLKGVDSTLKIQPAKLEDSAVYLCASSLVSSEQYFGPGTRLTVT.